The source of this TCR beta chain is a study of blood T cells in healthy people across ages. General study results and limits: TCR beta diversity per million T cells fell roughly linearly with age. One million T cells yielded diversity estimates that were considered underestimates.

The CDR3 is made up of 16 amino acids. The germline gives CDR1 SGHRS, CDR2 YFSETQ. V lost 4 bases, J lost 2 bases, and 17 bases lay in between. All donors came from Russia, were Caucasian and healthy, and spanned ages roughly 6 to 95. Then a second PCR, running roughly 7 to 11 cycles, was carried out with a sample-barcoded 5' primer and a J-beta primer mix. A template-switch adaptor that had 12 random nucleotides put a tag on each cDNA molecule. One entry per CDR3 protein, called by TCRdb with MiXCR from the 5' RACE reads. In the table there are fewer than 1.5 million distinct CDR3 sequences, about 40% of which are singletons. This clonotype was seen a handful of times. Antigen specificity is unknown.

The TCR originated in a woman aged 18-30 years in good health. The sequenced sample was blood. This chain connects TRBV5-1 to TRBJ2-3; D is undetermined. CDR3 sequence reads: CASSRWSQRPTDTQYF. CDR3 DNA: TGCGCCAGCAGCCGCTGGTCCCAGCGCCCCACAGATACGCAGTATTTT.